The sample holds many counts of the clone carrying this TCR beta chain. The antigen remains unidentified. Alongside a J-beta primer mix, a sample-barcoded 5' primer served in a second PCR lasting about 7 to 12 cycles. In TCRdb, the 5' RACE reads were re-called with MiXCR into one record per CDR3 protein. Among 590,000 or so distinct CDR3 sequences, approximately 30% were seen once, and the ten largest hold around a sixth. The sample originates from a study of blood T cells in healthy people across ages. Study-wide findings and caveats: Long-lived donors exceeded aged donors in naive CD4+ cells and diversity. Older age coincided with a roughly linear decline in TCR beta diversity per million T cells. Unsorted PBMC input precluded a conclusive naive versus antigen-experienced comparison.

Each sample had at least 7 million PBMCs isolated. This CDR3 comprises 17 residues. CDR1 and CDR2 from the germline V gene are DFQATT and SNEGSKA (reference sequence). J gave up 0 bases and V 6 bases, and 16 bases lay outside the gene matches. The clonotype was recovered from a woman of 80 years or more in good health. The material sequenced was blood. The rearrangement links TRBV20-1 to TRBJ1-2; TRBD1 matches at 7 bases. In DNA, the CDR3 is TGCAGTGCCTTAAGTACGGGGGGACAGCGCGCTAACTATGGCTACACCTTC. It encodes CSALSTGGQRANYGYTF.